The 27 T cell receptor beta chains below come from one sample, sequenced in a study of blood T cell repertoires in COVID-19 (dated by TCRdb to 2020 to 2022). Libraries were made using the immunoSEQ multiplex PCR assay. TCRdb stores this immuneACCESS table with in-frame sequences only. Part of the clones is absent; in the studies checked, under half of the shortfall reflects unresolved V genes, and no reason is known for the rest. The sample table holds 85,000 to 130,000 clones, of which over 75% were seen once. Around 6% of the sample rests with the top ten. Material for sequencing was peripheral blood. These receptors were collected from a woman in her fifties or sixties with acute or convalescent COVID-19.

CDR3 DNA: TGCAGTGCAGACAAAAGGCATGAGCAGTTCTTC. Protein: CSADKRHEQFF. The chain links TRBV20-1 to TRBJ2-1; D unresolved. V was trimmed by 6 bases and J by 8 bases, leaving 11 bases between them. The CDR3 covers 11 residues. CDR1 is DFQATT, CDR2 SNEGSKA, per germline (reference sequence).

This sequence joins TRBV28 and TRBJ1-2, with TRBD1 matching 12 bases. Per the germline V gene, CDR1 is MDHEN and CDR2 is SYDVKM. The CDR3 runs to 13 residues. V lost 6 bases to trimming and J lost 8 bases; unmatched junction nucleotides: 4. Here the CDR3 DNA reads TGTGCCAGCAGCCCGGGACAGGGGGCAGGCTACACCTTC. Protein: CASSPGQGAGYTF.

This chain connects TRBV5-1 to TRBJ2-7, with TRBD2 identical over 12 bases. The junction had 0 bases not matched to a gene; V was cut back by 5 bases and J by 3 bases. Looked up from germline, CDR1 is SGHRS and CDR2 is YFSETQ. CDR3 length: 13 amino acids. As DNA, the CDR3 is TGCGCCAGCAGGACTAGCGGGAGCTACGAGCAGTACTTC. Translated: CASRTSGSYEQYF.

CDR3 residues: CASRENGEGLPYNEQFF. The DNA for the CDR3 is TGTGCCAGCCGGGAGAATGGGGAGGGCCTTCCGTACAATGAGCAGTTCTTC. The J gene is TRBJ2-1, the V gene TRBV27, with TRBD2 matching over 7 bases. This CDR3 comprises 17 residues. Germline values: CDR1 MNHEY, CDR2 SMNVEV (reference sequence). With 8 bases clipped from V and 4 bases from J, the junction kept 17 bases outside the gene matches.

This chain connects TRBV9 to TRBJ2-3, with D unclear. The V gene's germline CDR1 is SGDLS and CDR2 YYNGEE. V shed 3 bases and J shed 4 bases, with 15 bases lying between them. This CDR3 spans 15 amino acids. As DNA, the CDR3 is TGTGCCAGCAGCGAAACTACCTCAAGGTCAGATACGCAGTATTTT. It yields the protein CASSETTSRSDTQYF.

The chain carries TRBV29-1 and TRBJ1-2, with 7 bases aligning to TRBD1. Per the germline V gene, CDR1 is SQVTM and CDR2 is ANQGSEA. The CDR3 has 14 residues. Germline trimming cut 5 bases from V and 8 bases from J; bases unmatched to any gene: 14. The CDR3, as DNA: TGCAGCGTTTCTCACGACAGGGCCCTGAGCGGCTACACCTTC. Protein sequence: CSVSHDRALSGYTF.

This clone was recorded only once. CDR3 in amino acids: CASSPDRGDQPQHF. In nucleotides, the CDR3 is TGTGCCAGCAGCCCTGACAGGGGGGATCAGCCCCAGCATTTT. This chain connects TRBV4-2 to TRBJ1-5; 9 bases align to TRBD1. Germline CDR1 LGHNA, CDR2 YNFKEQ. With 4 bases clipped from V and 5 bases from J, the junction kept 3 bases outside the gene matches. The CDR3 loop spans 14 amino acids.

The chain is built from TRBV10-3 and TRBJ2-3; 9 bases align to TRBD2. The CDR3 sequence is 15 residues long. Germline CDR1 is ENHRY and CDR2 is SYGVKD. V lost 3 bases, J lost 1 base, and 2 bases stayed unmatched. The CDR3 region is CAISDLAGGTDTQYF. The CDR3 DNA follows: TGTGCCATCAGTGACTTAGCGGGAGGCACAGATACGCAGTATTTT.

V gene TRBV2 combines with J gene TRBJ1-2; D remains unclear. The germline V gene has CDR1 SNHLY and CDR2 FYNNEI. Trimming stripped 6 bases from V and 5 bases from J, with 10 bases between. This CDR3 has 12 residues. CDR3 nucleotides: TGTGCCAGCAGGGCATTTGCATATGGCTACACCTTC. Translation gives CASRAFAYGYTF.

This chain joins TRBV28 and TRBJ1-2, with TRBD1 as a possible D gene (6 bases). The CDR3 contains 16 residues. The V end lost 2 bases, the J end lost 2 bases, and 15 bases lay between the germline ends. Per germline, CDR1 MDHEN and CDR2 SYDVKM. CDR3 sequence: CASSLMGAQGNYGYTF. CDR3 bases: TGTGCCAGCAGTTTAATGGGGGCGCAGGGAAACTATGGCTACACCTTC.

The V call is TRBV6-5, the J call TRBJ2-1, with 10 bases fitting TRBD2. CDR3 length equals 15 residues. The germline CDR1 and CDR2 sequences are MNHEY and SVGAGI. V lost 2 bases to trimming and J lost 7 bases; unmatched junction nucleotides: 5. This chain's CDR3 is CASSYASGSGNEQFF. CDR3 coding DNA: TGTGCCAGCAGTTACGCTAGCGGGAGTGGGAATGAGCAGTTCTTC.

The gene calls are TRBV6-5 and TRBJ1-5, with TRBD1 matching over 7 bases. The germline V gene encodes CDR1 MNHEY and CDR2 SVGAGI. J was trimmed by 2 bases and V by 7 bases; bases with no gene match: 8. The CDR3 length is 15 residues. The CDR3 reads CASTPAGGGNQPQHF. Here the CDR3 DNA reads TGTGCCAGCACCCCGGCAGGGGGAGGCAATCAGCCCCAGCATTTT.

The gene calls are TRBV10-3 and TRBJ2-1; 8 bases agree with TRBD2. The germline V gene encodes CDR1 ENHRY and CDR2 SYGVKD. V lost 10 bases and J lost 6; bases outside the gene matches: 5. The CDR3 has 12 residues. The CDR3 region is CATKTSANEQFF. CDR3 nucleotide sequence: TGTGCCACGAAGACTAGCGCCAATGAGCAGTTCTTC.

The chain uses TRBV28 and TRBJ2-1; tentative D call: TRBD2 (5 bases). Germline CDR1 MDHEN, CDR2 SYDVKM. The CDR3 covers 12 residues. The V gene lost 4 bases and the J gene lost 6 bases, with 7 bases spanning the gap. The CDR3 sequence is CASSSSGNEQFF. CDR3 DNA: TGTGCCAGCAGTTCCAGCGGCAATGAGCAGTTCTTC. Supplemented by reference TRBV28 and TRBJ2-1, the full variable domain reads DVKVTQSSRYLVKRTGEKVFLECVQDMDHENMFWYRQDPGLGLRLIYFSYDVKMKEKGDIPEGYSVSREKKERFSLILESASTNQTSMYLCASSSSGNEQFFGPGTRLTVL.

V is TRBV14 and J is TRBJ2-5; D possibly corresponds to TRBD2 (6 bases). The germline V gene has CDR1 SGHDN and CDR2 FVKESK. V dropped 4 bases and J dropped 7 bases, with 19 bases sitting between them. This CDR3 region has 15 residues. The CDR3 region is CASSRTLAQIGTQYF. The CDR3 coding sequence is TGTGCCAGCAGCCGCACACTAGCTCAAATTGGGACCCAGTACTTC.

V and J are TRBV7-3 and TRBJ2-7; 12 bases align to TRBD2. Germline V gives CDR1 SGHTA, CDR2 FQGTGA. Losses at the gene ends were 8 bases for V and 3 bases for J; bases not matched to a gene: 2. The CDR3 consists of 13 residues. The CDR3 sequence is CASLAGGVYEQYF. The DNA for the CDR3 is TGTGCCAGCCTAGCGGGAGGGGTCTACGAGCAGTACTTC.

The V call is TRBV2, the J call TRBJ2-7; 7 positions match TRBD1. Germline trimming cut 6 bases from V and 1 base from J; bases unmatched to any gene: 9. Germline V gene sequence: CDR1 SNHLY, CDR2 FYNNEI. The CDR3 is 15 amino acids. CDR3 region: CASSQRGQWSYEQYF. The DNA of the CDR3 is TGTGCCAGCAGCCAACGGGGACAGTGGTCCTACGAGCAGTACTTC.

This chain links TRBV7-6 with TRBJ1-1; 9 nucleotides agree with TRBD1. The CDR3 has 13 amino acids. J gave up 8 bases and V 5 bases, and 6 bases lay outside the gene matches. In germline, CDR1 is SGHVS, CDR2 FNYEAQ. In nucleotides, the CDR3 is TGTGCCAGCAGCCCCCGGACAGGGGTGGAAGCTTTCTTT. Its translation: CASSPRTGVEAFF.

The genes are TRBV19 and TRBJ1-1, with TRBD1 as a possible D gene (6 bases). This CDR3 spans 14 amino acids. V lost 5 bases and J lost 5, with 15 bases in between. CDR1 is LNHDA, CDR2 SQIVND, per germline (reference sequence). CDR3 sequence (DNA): TGTGCCAGTAGTGTCCGACAGGTGGGGACTGAAGCTTTCTTT. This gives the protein CASSVRQVGTEAFF.

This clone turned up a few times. The CDR3 spells CATSSDTGGTGNTIYF. In DNA, the CDR3 is TGTGCCACCAGCTCTGATACGGGGGGCACCGGAAACACCATATATTTT. The V gene is TRBV15, the J gene TRBJ1-3, with D possibly being TRBD1 (6 bases). Germline V CDR1 and CDR2: LNHNV, YYDKDF (reference sequence). The CDR3 consists of 16 residues. The ends were cut back, 5 bases at V and 4 bases at J, with 18 bases in the middle.

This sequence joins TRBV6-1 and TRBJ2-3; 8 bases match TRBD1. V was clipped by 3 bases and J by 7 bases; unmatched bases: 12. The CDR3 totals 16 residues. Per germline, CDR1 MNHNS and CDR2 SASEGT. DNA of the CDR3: TGTGCCAGCAGTGAGCATCCCCCTGGACAGGGCCATACGCAGTATTTT. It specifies CASSEHPPGQGHTQYF.

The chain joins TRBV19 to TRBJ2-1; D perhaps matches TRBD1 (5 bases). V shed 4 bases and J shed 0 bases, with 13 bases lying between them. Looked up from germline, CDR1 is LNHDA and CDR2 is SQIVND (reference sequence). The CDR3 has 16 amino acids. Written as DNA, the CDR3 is TGTGCCAGTAGTAGTGGGGCCCTGCGCTCCTACAATGAGCAGTTCTTC. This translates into CASSSGALRSYNEQFF.

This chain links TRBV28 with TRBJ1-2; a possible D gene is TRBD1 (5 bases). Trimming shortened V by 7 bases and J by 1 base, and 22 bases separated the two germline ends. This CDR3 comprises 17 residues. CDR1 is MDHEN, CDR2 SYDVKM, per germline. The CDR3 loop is CASTGSVPAPINYGYTF. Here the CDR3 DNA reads TGTGCCAGCACAGGGTCGGTCCCCGCGCCGATTAACTATGGCTACACCTTC.

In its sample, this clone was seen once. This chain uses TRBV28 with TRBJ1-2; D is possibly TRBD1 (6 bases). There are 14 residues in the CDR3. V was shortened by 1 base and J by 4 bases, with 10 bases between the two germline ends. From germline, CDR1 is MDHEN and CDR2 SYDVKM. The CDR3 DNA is TGTGCCAGCAGTTTATCCCCCAGGGGCTATGGCTACACCTTC. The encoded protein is CASSLSPRGYGYTF.

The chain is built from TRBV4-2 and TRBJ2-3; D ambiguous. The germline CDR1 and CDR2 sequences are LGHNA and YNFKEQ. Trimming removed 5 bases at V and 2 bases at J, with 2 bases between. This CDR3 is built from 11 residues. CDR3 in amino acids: CASSYTDTQYF. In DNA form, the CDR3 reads TGTGCCAGCAGCTACACAGATACGCAGTATTTT.

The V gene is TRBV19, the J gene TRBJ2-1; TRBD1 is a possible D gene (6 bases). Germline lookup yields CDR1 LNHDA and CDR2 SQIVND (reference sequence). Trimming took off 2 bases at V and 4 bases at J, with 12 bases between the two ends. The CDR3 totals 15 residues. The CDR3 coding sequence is TGTGCCAGTAGTATATCAGGGGTGGTGTACAATGAGCAGTTCTTC. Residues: CASSISGVVYNEQFF.

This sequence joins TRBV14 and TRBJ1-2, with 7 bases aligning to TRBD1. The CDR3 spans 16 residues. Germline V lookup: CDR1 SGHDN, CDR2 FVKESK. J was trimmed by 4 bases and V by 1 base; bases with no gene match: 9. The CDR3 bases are TGTGCCAGCAGCCAAGGAGGGGGCAGGCCGGTCTATGGCTACACCTTC. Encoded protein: CASSQGGGRPVYGYTF.